The 22 T cell receptor beta chains below all came from one sample that was sequenced in a study of blood T cell repertoires in COVID-19. Sequencing used immunoSEQ multiplex PCR; TCRdb keeps in-frame clones, though not all of them. The table lists about 75,000 clones, more than 65% of them singletons. What was sequenced was peripheral blood. Receptor source: a woman older than 75 with active or convalescent COVID-19.

This clone was observed a handful of times. This chain uses TRBV11-1 with TRBJ2-1; 10 bases map to TRBD2. Germline V gives CDR1 SGHAT, CDR2 FQDESV (reference sequence). The CDR3 sequence is 14 residues long. V gave up 5 bases and J gave up 11 bases; unmatched junction bases: 9. The CDR3 spells CASSRPQREGKQFF. In DNA form, the CDR3 reads TGTGCCAGCAGCCGACCCCAGCGGGAGGGTAAGCAGTTCTTC.

The chain employs TRBV6-1 and TRBJ1-5; D possibly corresponds to TRBD1 (5 bases). The V end was cut by 2 bases, the J end by 0 bases, with 11 bases between. CDR1 is MNHNS and CDR2 is SASEGT in the germline V gene. The CDR3 is 16 residues long. The CDR3: CASSEKGLNSNQPQHF. The CDR3 region has the DNA TGTGCCAGCAGTGAAAAGGGGCTTAATAGCAATCAGCCCCAGCATTTT.

J is TRBJ2-6 and V is TRBV18; 8 nucleotides line up with TRBD1. Germline trimming cut 3 bases from V and 0 bases from J; bases unmatched to any gene: 10. The CDR3 is made up of 19 amino acids. Per germline, CDR1 KGHSH and CDR2 LQKENI. CDR3 in DNA: TGTGCCAGCTCACCCACCTCAGGGGGCGTAAGCTCTGGGGCCAACGTCCTGACTTTC. Translation: CASSPTSGGVSSGANVLTF. The variable domain in full, with the rest retrieved from reference TRBV18 and TRBJ2-6, is NAGVMQNPRHLVRRRGQEARLRCSPMKGHSHVYWYRQLPEEGLKFMVYLQKENIIDESGMPKERFSAEFPKEGPSILRIQQVVRGDSAAYFCASSPTSGGVSSGANVLTFGAGSRLTVL.

The rearrangement links TRBV6-1 to TRBJ2-7; D is undetermined. This CDR3 is built from 13 residues. V lost 6 bases and J 1 base, leaving 10 bases between the germline ends. Germline-derived CDR1 and CDR2 are MNHNS and SASEGT. The CDR3 DNA is TGTGCCAGCAGCCAGGCCCGGTCCTACGAGCAGTACTTC. As protein: CASSQARSYEQYF.

This clone turned up a few times. This rearrangement joins TRBV7-2 to TRBJ1-5, with D possibly matching TRBD1 (6 bases). This CDR3 is built from 14 residues. V was clipped by 5 bases and J by 3 bases, with 11 bases between them. Looked up from germline, CDR1 is SGHTA and CDR2 is FQGNSA. CDR3: CASSLAGDNQPQHF. The CDR3, as DNA: TGTGCCAGCAGCCTCGCAGGGGACAATCAGCCCCAGCATTTT.

The chain uses TRBV7-2 and TRBJ2-3; 11 bases map to TRBD2. The V gene's germline CDR1 is SGHTA and CDR2 FQGNSA. V trimming: 4 bases; J trimming: 4 bases; junction bases outside the gene matches: 10. The CDR3 contains 17 residues. The CDR3 nucleotides are TGTGCCAGCAGCTCGCGACTAGCGGGGATGGTTGCAGATACGCAGTATTTT. This gives the protein CASSSRLAGMVADTQYF.

This chain links TRBV4-3 with TRBJ2-5, with 7 nucleotides matching TRBD2. This CDR3 is 16 amino acids long. J lost 5 bases, V lost 2 bases, and 11 bases had no gene match. CDR1 and CDR2 from the germline V gene are LGHNA and YSLEER. CDR3 DNA: TGCGCCAGCAGCCAATCGACTTTCGGGAGGTGGGAGACCCAGTACTTC. Translated, it gives CASSQSTFGRWETQYF.

This clone was counted a few times. This chain links TRBV27 with TRBJ1-3; D perhaps matches TRBD1 (5 bases). Germline V lookup: CDR1 MNHEY, CDR2 SMNVEV (reference sequence). V was trimmed by 4 bases and J by 0 bases, leaving 10 bases between them. The CDR3 totals 15 residues. CDR3 protein: CASSSGLGSGNTIYF. CDR3 coding DNA: TGTGCCAGCAGTTCAGGGCTTGGCTCTGGAAACACCATATATTTT.

The genes are TRBV5-8 and TRBJ1-1; D is uncertain. Germline values: CDR1 SGHTS, CDR2 YDEGEE. The CDR3 spans 16 residues. Trimming removed 5 bases from V and 3 bases from J, with 20 bases in between. CDR3 nucleotides: TGTGCCAGCAGTTCCGATCGGGCTCGGGAGTACACTGAAGCTTTCTTT. Its translation: CASSSDRAREYTEAFF. The entire variable domain, with the rest obtained from reference TRBV5-8 and TRBJ1-1, is as follows: EAGVTQSPTHLIKTRGQQATLRCSPISGHTSVYWYQQALGLGLQFLLWYDEGEERNRGNFPPRFSGRQFPNYSSELNVNALELEDSALYLCASSSDRAREYTEAFFGQGTRLTVV.

CDR3 coding DNA: TGTGCCAGTAGTATGAACTCGGGACAGGGATCCTATGGCTACACCTTC. It encodes CASSMNSGQGSYGYTF. The V gene is TRBV19, the J gene TRBJ1-2, with 9 bases lining up with TRBD1. The germline V gene encodes CDR1 LNHDA and CDR2 SQIVND (reference sequence). Losses at the gene ends were 3 bases for V and 4 bases for J; bases not matched to a gene: 9. This CDR3 contains 16 residues. The full variable domain, rest sourced from reference TRBV19 and TRBJ1-2, is DGGITQSPKYLFRKEGQNVTLSCEQNLNHDAMYWYRQDPGQGLRLIYYSQIVNDFQKGDIAEGYSVSREKKESFPLTVTSAQKNPTAFYLCASSMNSGQGSYGYTFGSGTRLTVV.

This chain uses TRBV11-3 with TRBJ2-5; weak D call: TRBD2 (5 bases). The CDR3 loop spans 13 amino acids. V was pared by 4 bases and J by 5 bases, with 11 bases between. Germline V gene lookup returns CDR1 SGHNT and CDR2 YENEEA. The CDR3 loop reads CASSSIASETQYF. DNA of the CDR3: TGTGCCAGCAGCTCCATAGCGAGCGAGACCCAGTACTTC.

The V call is TRBV9, the J call TRBJ2-1; TRBD2 matches 7 bases. The length of the CDR3 is 18 residues. The germline V gene has CDR1 SGDLS and CDR2 YYNGEE. The junction had 20 bases not matched to a gene; V was cut back by 4 bases and J by 7 bases. In DNA, the CDR3 is TGTGCCAGCAGCCCCCACCCCACCCCGCGGGGGAATATGAATGAGCAGTTCTTC. Its translation: CASSPHPTPRGNMNEQFF.

The chain recombines TRBV10-2 with TRBJ2-1; D is unresolved. This CDR3 has 11 residues. CDR1 is WSHSY and CDR2 is SAAADI in the germline V gene. Trimming cost V 8 bases and J 2 bases, with 4 bases left between them. The CDR3 loop is CASEAYNEQFF. Here the CDR3 DNA reads TGCGCCAGCGAGGCCTACAATGAGCAGTTCTTC.

This clone has just one count. The chain joins TRBV7-9 to TRBJ2-7, with a weak D call TRBD2 (6 bases). The V gene lost 7 bases and the J gene lost 4 bases, with 11 bases spanning the gap. There are 12 residues in the CDR3. Germline V lookup: CDR1 SEHNR, CDR2 FQNEAQ (reference sequence). CDR3 sequence (DNA): TGTGCCAGCACCAAGAGCGGGTACGAGCAGTACTTC. Amino acids: CASTKSGYEQYF.

This clone was seen a few times. The chain joins TRBV6-5 to TRBJ1-4; the match to TRBD1 covers 9 bases. With V trimmed by 5 bases and J by 13 bases, 11 bases remained unmatched. The CDR3 contains 14 residues. Looked up from germline, CDR1 is MNHEY and CDR2 is SVGAGI. CDR3 sequence (DNA): TGTGCCAGCAGTCGGACAGGGGTCGATGGGGGACTGTTTTTT. It encodes CASSRTGVDGGLFF.

This clone was picked up one time. The V call is TRBV5-6, the J call TRBJ2-5; tentatively, D is TRBD2 (5 bases). V shed 0 bases and J shed 6 bases, with 12 bases lying between them. Germline V gene data show CDR1 as SGHDT and CDR2 as YYEEEE. There are 14 residues in the CDR3. The CDR3 spells CASSLAGVRKTQYF. The CDR3 nucleotides read TGTGCCAGCAGCTTGGCCGGGGTTCGAAAGACCCAGTACTTC.

The V gene is TRBV5-1, the J gene TRBJ2-1; D remains ambiguous. Germline V gene data show CDR1 as SGHRS and CDR2 as YFSETQ. Deletions cut 2 bases from V and 8 bases from J, with 11 bases between. This CDR3 spans 13 amino acids. The CDR3 loop reads CASSFGSLDEQFF. The CDR3 coding sequence is TGCGCCAGCAGCTTCGGTAGTTTAGATGAGCAGTTCTTC.

V is TRBV28 and J is TRBJ2-2, with D perhaps TRBD1 (6 bases). The CDR3 length is 16 residues. The V and J ends lost 5 bases and 0 bases respectively, with 13 bases between them. The germline V gene has CDR1 MDHEN and CDR2 SYDVKM. The CDR3 loop reads CASSPGVPANTGELFF. CDR3 in DNA: TGTGCCAGCAGTCCAGGGGTTCCTGCGAACACCGGGGAGCTGTTTTTT.

V gene TRBV11-2 combines with J gene TRBJ2-7; 7 bases agree with TRBD1. This CDR3 has 15 residues. Per the germline V gene, CDR1 is SGHAT and CDR2 is FQNNGV. The V and J ends lost 1 base and 3 bases, in that order; junction bases with no gene match: 6. CDR3 sequence: CASSLAGTELYEQYF. The CDR3 region has the DNA TGTGCCAGCAGCTTAGCCGGGACAGAACTCTACGAGCAGTACTTC.

The gene calls are TRBV6-5 and TRBJ2-5, with 12 nucleotides matching TRBD1. The CDR3 has 15 residues. CDR1 and CDR2 from the germline V gene are MNHEY and SVGAGI. Trimming took 5 bases from V and 3 from J; bases not matched to a gene: 4. CDR3: CASSPGTGGKETQYF. The CDR3 DNA follows: TGTGCCAGCAGTCCCGGGACAGGGGGCAAAGAGACCCAGTACTTC.

The rearrangement joins TRBV7-2 to TRBJ1-3; D uncertain. The length of the CDR3 is 14 residues. Looked up from germline, CDR1 is SGHTA and CDR2 is FQGNSA. V was trimmed by 6 bases and J by 1 base, leaving 10 bases between them. The DNA for the CDR3 is TGTGCCAGCAGAGACATCGCATCTGGAAACACCATATATTTT. This sequence encodes CASRDIASGNTIYF.

J is TRBJ1-5 and V is TRBV19, with 9 bases aligning to TRBD1. The CDR3 loop spans 13 amino acids. With 4 bases clipped from V and 7 bases from J, the junction kept 2 bases outside the gene matches. Per the germline V gene, CDR1 is LNHDA and CDR2 is SQIVND (reference sequence). This CDR3 is CASSRQGGQPQHF. In DNA, the CDR3 is TGTGCCAGTAGTAGACAGGGGGGCCAGCCCCAGCATTTT. Full variable domain (remainder filled in from reference TRBV19 and TRBJ1-5): DGGITQSPKYLFRKEGQNVTLSCEQNLNHDAMYWYRQDPGQGLRLIYYSQIVNDFQKGDIAEGYSVSREKKESFPLTVTSAQKNPTAFYLCASSRQGGQPQHFGDGTRLSIL.